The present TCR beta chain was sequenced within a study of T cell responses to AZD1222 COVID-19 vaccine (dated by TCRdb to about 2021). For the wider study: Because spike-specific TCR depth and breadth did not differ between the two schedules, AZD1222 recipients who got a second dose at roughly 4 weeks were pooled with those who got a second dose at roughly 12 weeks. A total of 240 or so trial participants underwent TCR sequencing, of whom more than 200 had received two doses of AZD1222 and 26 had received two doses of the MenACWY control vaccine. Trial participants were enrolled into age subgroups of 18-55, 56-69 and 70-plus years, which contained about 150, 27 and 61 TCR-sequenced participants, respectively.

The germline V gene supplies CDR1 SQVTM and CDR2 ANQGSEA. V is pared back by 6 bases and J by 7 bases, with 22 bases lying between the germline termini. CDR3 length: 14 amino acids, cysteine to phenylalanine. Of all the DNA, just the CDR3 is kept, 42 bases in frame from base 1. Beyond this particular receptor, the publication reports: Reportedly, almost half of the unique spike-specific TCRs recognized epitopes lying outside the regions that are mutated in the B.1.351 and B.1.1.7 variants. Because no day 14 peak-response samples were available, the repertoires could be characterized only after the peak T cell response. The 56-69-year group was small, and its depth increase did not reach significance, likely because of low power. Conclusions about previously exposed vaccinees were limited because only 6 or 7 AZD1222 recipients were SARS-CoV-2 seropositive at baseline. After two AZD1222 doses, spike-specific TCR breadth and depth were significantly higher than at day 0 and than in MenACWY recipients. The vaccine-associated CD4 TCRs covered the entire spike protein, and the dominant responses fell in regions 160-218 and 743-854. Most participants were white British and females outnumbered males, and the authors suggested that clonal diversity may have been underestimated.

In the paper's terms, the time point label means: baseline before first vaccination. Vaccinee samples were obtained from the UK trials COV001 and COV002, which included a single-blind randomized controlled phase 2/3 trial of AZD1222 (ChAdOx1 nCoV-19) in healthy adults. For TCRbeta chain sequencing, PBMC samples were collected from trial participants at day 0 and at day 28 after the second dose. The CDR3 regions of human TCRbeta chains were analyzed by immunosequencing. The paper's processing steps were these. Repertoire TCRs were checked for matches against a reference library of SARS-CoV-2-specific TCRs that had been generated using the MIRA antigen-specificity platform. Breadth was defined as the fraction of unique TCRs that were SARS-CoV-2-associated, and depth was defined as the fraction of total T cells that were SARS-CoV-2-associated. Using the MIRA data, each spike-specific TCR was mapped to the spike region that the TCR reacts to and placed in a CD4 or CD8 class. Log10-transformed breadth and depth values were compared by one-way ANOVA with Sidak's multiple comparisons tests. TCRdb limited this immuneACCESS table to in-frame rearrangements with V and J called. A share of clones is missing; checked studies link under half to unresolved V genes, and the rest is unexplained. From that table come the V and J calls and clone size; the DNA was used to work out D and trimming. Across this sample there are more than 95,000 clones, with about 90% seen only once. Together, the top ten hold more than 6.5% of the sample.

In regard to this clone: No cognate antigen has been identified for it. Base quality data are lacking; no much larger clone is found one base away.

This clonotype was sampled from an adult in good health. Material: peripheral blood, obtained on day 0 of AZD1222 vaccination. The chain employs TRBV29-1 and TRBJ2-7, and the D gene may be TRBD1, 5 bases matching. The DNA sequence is TGCAGCGTCGCGACGAGAAAGGGGATCTGGGAGCAGTACTTC. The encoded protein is CSVATRKGIWEQYF.